This record looks at one T cell receptor beta chain sequence and its context. What it binds is unknown. The CDR3 length is 13 residues. From germline, CDR1 is LNHDA and CDR2 SQIVND (reference sequence). The V gene lost 6 bases and the J gene lost 0 bases, with 6 bases spanning the gap. This sample was included in a study of cytomegalovirus exposure and HLA in healthy donors. The donors were members of the validation cohort, which comprised around 110 subjects and was separate from the first cohort of roughly 700 subjects. Whole-study findings and limits: One later analysis, an examination of the roughly 130 validation repertoires, found that first-cohort TCR clusters tended to co-occur in them. Reports indicated that the classifier achieved high specificity and sensitivity in diagnosing cytomegalovirus status. The investigators catalogued 164 TCR beta chains as cytomegalovirus-associated.

Profiling relied on immunoSEQ multiplex PCR, and the TCRdb table lists in-frame clones only, not all of them. The table lists some 290,000 clones, roughly 86% of them singletons, with roughly 0.96% in the top ten. The sample taken for sequencing was PBMCs. The TCR sequence derives from a young man in good health and CMV-seronegative. The chain has TRBV19 and TRBJ1-5, with no clear D. CDR3 loop: CASRQYSNQPQHF. Here the CDR3 DNA reads TGTGCCAGTAGACAGTATAGCAATCAGCCCCAGCATTTT. The full variable domain, completed using reference TRBV19 and TRBJ1-5, is DGGITQSPKYLFRKEGQNVTLSCEQNLNHDAMYWYRQDPGQGLRLIYYSQIVNDFQKGDIAEGYSVSREKKESFPLTVTSAQKNPTAFYLCASRQYSNQPQHFGDGTRLSIL.